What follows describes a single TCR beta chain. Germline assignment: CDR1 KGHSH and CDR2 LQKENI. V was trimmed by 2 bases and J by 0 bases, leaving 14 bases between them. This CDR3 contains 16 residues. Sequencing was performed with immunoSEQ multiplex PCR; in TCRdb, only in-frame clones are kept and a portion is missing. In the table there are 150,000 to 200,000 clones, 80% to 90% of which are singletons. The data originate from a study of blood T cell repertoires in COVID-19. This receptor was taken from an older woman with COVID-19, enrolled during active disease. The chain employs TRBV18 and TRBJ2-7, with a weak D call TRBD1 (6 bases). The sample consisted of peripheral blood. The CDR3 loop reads CASSPSRQASSYEQYF. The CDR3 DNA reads TGTGCCAGCTCACCATCTAGACAGGCGAGCTCCTACGAGCAGTACTTC. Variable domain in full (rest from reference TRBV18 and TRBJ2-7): NAGVMQNPRHLVRRRGQEARLRCSPMKGHSHVYWYRQLPEEGLKFMVYLQKENIIDESGMPKERFSAEFPKEGPSILRIQQVVRGDSAAYFCASSPSRQASSYEQYFGPGTRLTVT.